One sample yielded the 11 T cell receptor beta chains listed below, sequenced in a study of blood T cell repertoires in COVID-19. The assay was immunoSEQ multiplex PCR, and TCRdb's table has in-frame clones only and misses some. This table has approximately 170,000 clones, about 87% appearing once. Sample: peripheral blood. The receptor set was obtained from a man younger than 35 with active or convalescent COVID-19.

The chain combines TRBV5-1 with TRBJ1-4; 7 bases map to TRBD1. Germline assignment: CDR1 SGHRS and CDR2 YFSETQ. There are 16 residues in the CDR3. V lost 0 bases to trimming and J lost 4 bases; unmatched junction nucleotides: 6. This CDR3 is CASSLGGGRGNEKLFF. The CDR3 DNA reads as TGCGCCAGCAGCTTGGGAGGGGGCCGGGGTAATGAAAAACTGTTTTTT. The whole variable domain, remainder taken from reference TRBV5-1 and TRBJ1-4, is KAGVTQTPRYLIKTRGQQVTLSCSPISGHRSVSWYQQTPGQGLQFLFEYFSETQRNKGNFPGRFSGRQFSNSRSEMNVSTLELGDSALYLCASSLGGGRGNEKLFFGSGTQLSVL.

The J gene is TRBJ2-7, the V gene TRBV18; 7 bases map to TRBD1. The CDR3 totals 13 residues. J was trimmed by 3 bases and V by 5 bases; bases with no gene match: 4. Germline lookup yields CDR1 KGHSH and CDR2 LQKENI. DNA for the CDR3: TGTGCCAGCTCATCCGGGACAGACTACGAGCAGTACTTC. Translated, it gives CASSSGTDYEQYF.

The chain joins TRBV14 to TRBJ1-1; TRBD1 matches 8 bases. This CDR3 is built from 14 residues. With 0 bases clipped from V and 3 bases from J, the junction kept 0 bases outside the gene matches. CDR1 and CDR2 (germline): SGHDN, FVKESK. CDR3 DNA: TGTGCCAGCAGCCAAGAGACAGGGGACACTGAAGCTTTCTTT. Translating gives CASSQETGDTEAFF.

The chain employs TRBV9 and TRBJ1-1, with TRBD1 identical over 8 bases. The CDR3 is made up of 15 amino acids. After removal of 3 bases from V and 5 bases from J, the junction contained 9 bases not matched to a gene. Germline CDR1 and CDR2: SGDLS and YYNGEE. CDR3 amino acids: CASSATTGVGTEAFF. CDR3 bases: TGTGCCAGCAGCGCTACGACAGGGGTCGGGACTGAAGCTTTCTTT.

This sequence joins TRBV6-4 and TRBJ2-2; a weak D match, TRBD2 (6 bases). Trimming stripped 2 bases from V and 2 bases from J, with 9 bases between. Germline V gives CDR1 MRHNA, CDR2 SNTAGT. The CDR3 totals 15 residues. CDR3 coding DNA: TGTGCCAGCAGTGACGGGCGGGACAACACCGGGGAGCTGTTTTTT. Its protein product is CASSDGRDNTGELFF.

The CDR3 DNA follows: TGTGCCAGCAGCTTCGGTGGAGGGAACATTCAGTACTTC. Translation: CASSFGGGNIQYF. The chain carries TRBV7-8 and TRBJ2-4; TRBD2 is a possible D gene (6 bases). V was trimmed by 3 bases and J by 7 bases, leaving 10 bases between them. The CDR3 contains 13 residues. Germline CDR1 and CDR2: SGHVS and FQNEAQ.

CDR3 residues: CATSDLQTAGAVQGNEQFF. As DNA, the CDR3 is TGTGCCACCAGTGATTTGCAAACGGCGGGAGCGGTTCAGGGAAATGAGCAGTTCTTC. The V call is TRBV24-1, the J call TRBJ2-1; 7 bases are a match to TRBD2. The germline V gene has CDR1 KGHDR and CDR2 SFDVKD. The J segment lost 7 bases and the V segment lost 0 bases, leaving 17 bases of the junction unmatched. The CDR3 is made up of 19 amino acids.

Only a few counts were recorded for this clone. V gene TRBV19 combines with J gene TRBJ1-1, with 7 positions matching TRBD1. The CDR3 is 12 residues long. The trim removed 6 bases at V and 10 bases at J, leaving 8 bases unmatched. Germline loops: CDR1 LNHDA, CDR2 SQIVND (reference sequence). In DNA form, the CDR3 reads TGTGCCAGTAGCATGACAGGGACGCGAGCTTTCTTT. This translates into CASSMTGTRAFF.

V gene TRBV7-3 combines with J gene TRBJ2-3; D may be TRBD1 (5 bases). Deletions cut 0 bases from V and 3 bases from J, with 19 bases between. The CDR3 spans 18 residues. CDR1 and CDR2 from the germline V gene are SGHTA and FQGTGA. This CDR3 reads CASSLTHLTWGETDTQYF. CDR3 DNA: TGTGCCAGCAGCTTAACTCACCTAACGTGGGGCGAGACAGATACGCAGTATTTT.

The gene calls are TRBV5-6 and TRBJ2-7; TRBD2 matches at 8 bases. The CDR3 length is 15 residues. The V and J ends lost 2 bases and 6 bases, in that order; junction bases with no gene match: 10. Per germline, CDR1 SGHDT and CDR2 YYEEEE. This CDR3 is CASSFMYELAVEQYF. As DNA, the CDR3 is TGTGCCAGCAGCTTCATGTACGAACTAGCGGTCGAGCAGTACTTC.

V and J are TRBV28 and TRBJ1-6; 7 nucleotides agree with TRBD1. The V gene end was trimmed by 1 base and the J gene end by 7 bases; junction bases not matched to a gene: 4. Germline assignment: CDR1 MDHEN and CDR2 SYDVKM. The CDR3 consists of 15 residues. The CDR3: CASSLFAGGNSPLHF. The CDR3 nucleotides read TGTGCCAGCAGTTTATTCGCAGGGGGAAATTCACCCCTCCACTTT.